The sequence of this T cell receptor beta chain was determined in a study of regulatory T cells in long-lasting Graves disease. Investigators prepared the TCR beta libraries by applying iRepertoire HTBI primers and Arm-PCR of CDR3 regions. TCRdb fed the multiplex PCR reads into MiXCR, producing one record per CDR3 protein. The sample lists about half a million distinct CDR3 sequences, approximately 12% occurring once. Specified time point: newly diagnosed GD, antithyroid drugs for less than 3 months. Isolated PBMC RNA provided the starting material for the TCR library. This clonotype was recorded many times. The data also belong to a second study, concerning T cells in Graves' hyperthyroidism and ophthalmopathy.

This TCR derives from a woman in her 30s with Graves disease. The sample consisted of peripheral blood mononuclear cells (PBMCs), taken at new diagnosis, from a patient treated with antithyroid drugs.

The DNA for the CDR3 is TGTGCCAGCTCACCACCCTGGCGACAGAGTAAGACCGAGCAGTACTTC. Residues: CASSPPWRQSKTEQYF. J is TRBJ2-7 and V is TRBV18; a possible D gene is TRBD1 (5 bases). Germline V gene lookup returns CDR1 KGHSH and CDR2 LQKENI. V was shortened by 0 bases and J by 6 bases, with 18 bases between the two germline ends. This CDR3 region has 16 residues.